Listed here is a single T cell receptor beta chain. Germline-derived CDR1 and CDR2 are MRHNA and SNTAGT. The V gene end was trimmed by 5 bases and the J gene end by 3 bases; junction bases not matched to a gene: 8. The CDR3 is 15 residues long. This sample is part of a study of blood T cell repertoires in COVID-19. Participants came from some 23 US areas, aged roughly 18 to 90 years. Cohort allocation depended upon clinical history that participants reported. The study recruited exposed participants who had met a COVID-19 case within 2 weeks before entry. Method: immunoSEQ multiplex PCR; TCRdb's copy keeps in-frame clones and lacks some. The data contain 300,000 to 350,000 clones, roughly 90% of them singletons.

The sequence was obtained from a woman in her 30s who had been exposed to COVID-19. Sequenced material: PBMCs or T cells enriched from blood (not recorded which). This chain joins TRBV6-4 and TRBJ1-2, with 8 positions matching TRBD1. CDR3 region: CASSPTGTGHYGYTF. CDR3 sequence (DNA): TGTGCCAGCAGTCCAACCGGGACAGGACACTATGGCTACACCTTC.